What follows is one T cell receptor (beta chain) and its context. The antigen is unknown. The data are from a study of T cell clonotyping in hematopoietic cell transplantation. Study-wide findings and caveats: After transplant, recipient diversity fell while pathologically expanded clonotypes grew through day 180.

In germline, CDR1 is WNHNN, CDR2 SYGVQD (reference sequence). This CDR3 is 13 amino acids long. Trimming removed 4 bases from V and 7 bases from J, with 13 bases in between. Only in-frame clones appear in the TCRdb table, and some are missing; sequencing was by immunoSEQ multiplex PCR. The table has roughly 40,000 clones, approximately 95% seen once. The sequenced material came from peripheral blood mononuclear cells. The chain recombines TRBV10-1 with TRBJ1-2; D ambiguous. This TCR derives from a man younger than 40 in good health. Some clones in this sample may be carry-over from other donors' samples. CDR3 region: CASSGWQDSGYTF. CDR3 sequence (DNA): TGCGCCAGCAGTGGATGGCAGGACTCTGGCTACACCTTC.